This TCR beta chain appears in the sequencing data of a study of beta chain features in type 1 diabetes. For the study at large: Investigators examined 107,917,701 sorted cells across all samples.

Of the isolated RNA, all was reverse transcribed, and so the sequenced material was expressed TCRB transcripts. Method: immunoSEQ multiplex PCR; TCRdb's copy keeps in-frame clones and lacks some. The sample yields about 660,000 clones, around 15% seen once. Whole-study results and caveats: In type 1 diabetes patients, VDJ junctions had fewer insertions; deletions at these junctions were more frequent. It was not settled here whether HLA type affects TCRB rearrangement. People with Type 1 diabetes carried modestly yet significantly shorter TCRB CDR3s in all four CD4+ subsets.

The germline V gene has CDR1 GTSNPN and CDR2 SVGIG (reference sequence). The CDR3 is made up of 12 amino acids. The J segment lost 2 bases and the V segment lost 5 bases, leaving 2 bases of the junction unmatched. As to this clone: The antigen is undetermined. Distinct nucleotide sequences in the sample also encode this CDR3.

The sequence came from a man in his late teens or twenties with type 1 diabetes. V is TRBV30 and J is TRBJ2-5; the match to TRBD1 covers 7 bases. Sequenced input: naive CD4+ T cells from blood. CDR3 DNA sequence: TGTGCCTGGGGACAGGCACAAGAGACCCAGTACTTC. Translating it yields CAWGQAQETQYF.